These 24 T cell receptor beta chains share one sample of origin, sequenced in a study of OX40 agonist ivuxolimab in advanced cancers. The table came from immunoSEQ multiplex PCR; TCRdb's copy has only in-frame clones and leaves some out. The sample lists about 52,000 clones, 70% to 85% occurring once. Specimen: CD4+ or CD8+ T cells sorted from blood, collected in a trial of the OX40 agonist ivuxolimab. These receptors all stem from an adult with an advanced solid tumor such as melanoma, head and neck, liver or kidney cancer.

The chain is built from TRBV28 and TRBJ2-7; 9 nucleotides agree with TRBD1. The germline V gene has CDR1 MDHEN and CDR2 SYDVKM. After removal of 7 bases from V and 4 bases from J, the junction contained 8 bases not matched to a gene. The CDR3 loop spans 14 amino acids. The CDR3, as DNA: TGTGCCAGCACTACCGGGACAGGGATTTACGAGCAGTACTTC. Translation gives CASTTGTGIYEQYF. The complete variable domain, with remaining parts taken from reference TRBV28 and TRBJ2-7, reads DVKVTQSSRYLVKRTGEKVFLECVQDMDHENMFWYRQDPGLGLRLIYFSYDVKMKEKGDIPEGYSVSREKKERFSLILESASTNQTSMYLCASTTGTGIYEQYFGPGTRLTVT.

The chain uses TRBV5-1 and TRBJ2-7, with 8 bases fitting TRBD1. The trim removed 6 bases at V and 1 base at J, leaving 3 bases unmatched. CDR1 is SGHRS and CDR2 is YFSETQ in the germline V gene. This CDR3 spans 13 amino acids. The DNA of the CDR3 is TGCGCCAGCAACCGGGACAGGTCCTACGAGCAGTACTTC. Translation gives CASNRDRSYEQYF.

The chain carries TRBV7-2 and TRBJ2-1; D possibly uses TRBD1 or TRBD2 (6 bases each). The CDR3 extends over 13 amino acids. Trimming removed 7 bases from V and 7 bases from J, with 14 bases in between. Per germline, CDR1 SGHTA and CDR2 FQGNSA. The CDR3 region is CASTLLGGNEQFF. CDR3 nucleotides: TGTGCCAGCACTCTCCTAGGGGGGAATGAGCAGTTCTTC.

The chain combines TRBV27 with TRBJ2-1; TRBD2 is a possible D gene (6 bases). In germline, CDR1 is MNHEY, CDR2 SMNVEV (reference sequence). V shed 6 bases and J shed 4 bases, with 16 bases lying between them. CDR3 size: 15 residues. Written as DNA, the CDR3 is TGTGCCAGCAGCTCGCTGGGGACTGGGTACAATGAGCAGTTCTTC. This codes for CASSSLGTGYNEQFF.

V is TRBV7-9 and J is TRBJ2-7; 12 bases are shared with TRBD1. The CDR3 has 15 residues. Germline values: CDR1 SEHNR, CDR2 FQNEAQ (reference sequence). With 4 bases clipped from V and 4 bases from J, the junction kept 5 bases outside the gene matches. CDR3 DNA: TGTGCCAGCAGCTCGGGGACAGGGGGCTTGTACGAGCAGTACTTC. Its protein product is CASSSGTGGLYEQYF.

The genes are TRBV5-1 and TRBJ1-2; possible D gene TRBD1, 6 bases. Between the trimmed V and J ends, which lost 4 bases and 4 bases, there was a span of 14 bases. The CDR3 has 14 residues. Germline CDR1 is SGHRS and CDR2 is YFSETQ. The CDR3 DNA follows: TGCGCCAGCAGCGGGGCGGGGGGCACCTATGGCTACACCTTC. This sequence encodes CASSGAGGTYGYTF.

Only a few counts were recorded for this clone. The V gene is TRBV5-6, the J gene TRBJ1-5; D unresolved. V dropped 2 bases and J dropped 1 base, with 10 bases sitting between them. Germline values: CDR1 SGHDT, CDR2 YYEEEE. The CDR3 totals 15 residues. Here the CDR3 DNA reads TGTGCCAGCAGCTTTCGGGGTTCGAGCAATCAGCCCCAGCATTTT. Its translation is CASSFRGSSNQPQHF.

The genes are TRBV4-3 and TRBJ1-6, with D hard to call. Germline CDR1 is LGHNA and CDR2 is YSLEER. Trimming left V 1 base short and J 7 bases short, with 11 bases between. The CDR3 consists of 15 residues. The CDR3 region has the DNA TGCGCCAGCAGCCAAGTCCAGGCCCAAAATTCACCCCTCCACTTT. Translating it yields CASSQVQAQNSPLHF.

J is TRBJ1-2 and V is TRBV7-9, with TRBD1 identical over 11 bases. CDR1 and CDR2 (germline): SEHNR, FQNEAQ (reference sequence). V dropped 7 bases and J dropped 0; count of bases not matched to a gene: 13. The CDR3 has 18 residues. CDR3: CASTLGLDRGRSNYGYTF. In DNA, the CDR3 is TGTGCCAGCACCCTTGGTCTGGACAGGGGGCGATCTAACTATGGCTACACCTTC.

This rearrangement joins TRBV4-2 to TRBJ2-5; no clear D gene. Germline CDR1 reads LGHNA; CDR2 reads YNFKEQ. V gave up 5 bases and J gave up 5 bases, with 6 bases separating them. The CDR3 is 11 residues long. The CDR3 DNA reads as TGTGCCAGCAGCTTGTGGGAGACCCAGTACTTC. Translated: CASSLWETQYF.

The chain employs TRBV19 and TRBJ1-5, with D tentatively TRBD1 (6 bases). The V gene's germline CDR1 is LNHDA and CDR2 SQIVND (reference sequence). The CDR3 spans 13 residues. V was pared by 6 bases and J by 3 bases, with 9 bases between. CDR3 amino acids: CASRGQINQPQHF. CDR3 sequence (DNA): TGTGCCAGTAGAGGACAGATCAATCAGCCCCAGCATTTT.

The chain combines TRBV7-2 with TRBJ2-5; a possible D gene is TRBD2 (5 bases). The CDR3 is 14 amino acids. Per germline, CDR1 SGHTA and CDR2 FQGNSA. V lost 2 bases to trimming and J lost 2 bases, with 9 bases between them. DNA of the CDR3: TGTGCCAGCAGCTTACGGGCGGGTCAAGAGACCCAGTACTTC. Translated, it gives CASSLRAGQETQYF.

The chain is built from TRBV10-1 and TRBJ2-1, with 14 bases matching TRBD2. CDR3 length equals 16 residues. The germline gives CDR1 WNHNN, CDR2 SYGVQD (reference sequence). Losses at the gene ends were 6 bases for V and 5 bases for J; bases not matched to a gene: 6. CDR3 DNA: TGCGCCAGCAGGGCGGGACTAGCGGGGGATCACAATGAGCAGTTCTTC. Protein product: CASRAGLAGDHNEQFF.

The chain combines TRBV2 with TRBJ1-2, with D possibly TRBD1 on 5 matching bases. Trimming took 4 bases from V and 3 from J, leaving 9 bases between them. The germline gives CDR1 SNHLY, CDR2 FYNNEI. The CDR3 spans 13 residues. DNA of the CDR3: TGTGCCAGCAGTGTTTCGGGGGACTATGGCTACACCTTC. Amino acid sequence: CASSVSGDYGYTF.

V is TRBV9 and J is TRBJ2-5; 11 bases line up with TRBD2. From germline, CDR1 is SGDLS and CDR2 YYNGEE. The CDR3 is 18 residues long. V shed 0 bases and J 1 base; nucleotides not matched to a gene: 8. In DNA form, the CDR3 reads TGTGCCAGCAGCGTAGGTATAGCGGGGGGGCCTACCCAAGAGACCCAGTACTTC. It is translated as CASSVGIAGGPTQETQYF.

The rearrangement joins TRBV28 to TRBJ1-1; the D gene is possibly TRBD1 (6 bases). Between the trimmed V and J ends, which lost 6 bases and 4 bases, there was a span of 9 bases. The germline CDR1 and CDR2 sequences are MDHEN and SYDVKM. The CDR3 is 12 amino acids. CDR3 nucleotide sequence: TGTGCCAGCAGACAGGGCAGCACTGAAGCTTTCTTT. Its translation is CASRQGSTEAFF.

The CDR3 loop reads CASSFDPTGVGEKLFF. CDR3 coding DNA: TGTGCCAGCAGTTTCGATCCTACAGGGGTAGGCGAAAAACTGTTTTTT. V and J are TRBV6-5 and TRBJ1-4; TRBD1 agrees at 7 bases. J lost 8 bases, V lost 4 bases, and 13 bases had no gene match. Germline CDR1 MNHEY, CDR2 SVGAGI. The CDR3 has 16 residues.

The rearrangement joins TRBV5-1 to TRBJ2-2; D not resolved. Trimming left V 0 bases short and J 6 bases short, with 12 bases between. The CDR3 sequence is 15 residues long. Looked up from germline, CDR1 is SGHRS and CDR2 is YFSETQ. CDR3 DNA sequence: TGCGCCAGCAGCTTGGGGCAGGAGAGGCCCGGGGAGCTGTTTTTT. Its translation is CASSLGQERPGELFF.

This clone is medium-sized within its sample. This chain links TRBV7-3 with TRBJ1-1; no reliable D call. This CDR3 is 14 amino acids long. Germline loops: CDR1 SGHTA, CDR2 FQGTGA. With 2 bases removed from V and 1 base from J, the gap between germline ends came to 8 bases. The CDR3 nucleotides are TGTGCCAGCAGCTTAGTAGGGAGGAACACTGAAGCTTTCTTT. It encodes CASSLVGRNTEAFF.

This chain uses TRBV4-3 with TRBJ2-1; TRBD2 matches at 11 bases. The germline V gene has CDR1 LGHNA and CDR2 YSLEER. This CDR3 contains 16 residues. Unmatched junction bases numbered 7, after V lost 4 bases and J lost 5 bases. CDR3 in amino acids: CASSPQPGLADNEQFF. The CDR3 bases are TGCGCCAGCAGCCCGCAACCGGGACTAGCGGACAATGAGCAGTTCTTC.

The chain is built from TRBV15 and TRBJ2-7, with D unresolved. Germline V CDR1 and CDR2: LNHNV, YYDKDF (reference sequence). This CDR3 region has 17 residues. The V and J ends lost 1 base and 4 bases respectively, with 20 bases between them. The CDR3 here is CATSRAVLGSSSYEQYF. The CDR3 DNA follows: TGTGCCACCAGCAGAGCGGTCCTGGGATCTTCGAGTTACGAGCAGTACTTC.

CDR3 sequence: CASSLGAANQETQYF. The CDR3 DNA is TGTGCCAGCAGCCTCGGGGCAGCTAACCAAGAGACCCAGTACTTC. V and J are TRBV9 and TRBJ2-5; the D gene could be TRBD1 or TRBD2 (5 bases each). Between the trimmed V and J ends, which lost 4 bases and 0 bases, there was a span of 13 bases. Germline V gene data show CDR1 as SGDLS and CDR2 as YYNGEE. This CDR3 region has 15 residues.

This clone was seen just once. CDR3 DNA sequence: TGTGCCAGCAGCCGAGACAGGGTTGGCGACAATGAGCAGTTCTTC. Protein sequence: CASSRDRVGDNEQFF. This rearrangement joins TRBV9 to TRBJ2-1; 7 nucleotides line up with TRBD1. The CDR3 length is 15 residues. Germline values: CDR1 SGDLS, CDR2 YYNGEE. Unmatched junction bases numbered 9, after V lost 4 bases and J lost 5 bases.

The V gene is TRBV5-1, the J gene TRBJ1-2, with 7 bases identical to TRBD1. The germline V gene has CDR1 SGHRS and CDR2 YFSETQ. The trim removed 3 bases at V and 2 bases at J, leaving 4 bases unmatched. This CDR3 comprises 14 residues. CDR3 coding DNA: TGCGCCAGCAGCTCTCAGACAGGGAACTATGGCTACACCTTC. The encoded protein is CASSSQTGNYGYTF.